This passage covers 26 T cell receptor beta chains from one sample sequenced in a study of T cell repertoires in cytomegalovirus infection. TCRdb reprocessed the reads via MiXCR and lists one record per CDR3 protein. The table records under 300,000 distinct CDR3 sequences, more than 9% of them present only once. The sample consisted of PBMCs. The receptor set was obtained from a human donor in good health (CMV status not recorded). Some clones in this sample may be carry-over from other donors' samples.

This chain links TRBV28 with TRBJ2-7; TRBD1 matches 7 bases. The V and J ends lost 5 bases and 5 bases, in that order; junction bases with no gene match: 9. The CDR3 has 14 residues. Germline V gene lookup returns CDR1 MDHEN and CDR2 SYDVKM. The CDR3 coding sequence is TGTGCCAGCAGTGCCGGGACAGCGGTAGACGAGCAGTACTTC. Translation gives CASSAGTAVDEQYF.

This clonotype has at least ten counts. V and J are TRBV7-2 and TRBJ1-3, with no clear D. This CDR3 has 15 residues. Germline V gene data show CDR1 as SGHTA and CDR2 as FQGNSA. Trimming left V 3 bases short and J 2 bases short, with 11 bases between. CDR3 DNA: TGTGCCAGCAGCTTTCCAGGCCATCCTGGAAACACCATATATTTT. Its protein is CASSFPGHPGNTIYF.

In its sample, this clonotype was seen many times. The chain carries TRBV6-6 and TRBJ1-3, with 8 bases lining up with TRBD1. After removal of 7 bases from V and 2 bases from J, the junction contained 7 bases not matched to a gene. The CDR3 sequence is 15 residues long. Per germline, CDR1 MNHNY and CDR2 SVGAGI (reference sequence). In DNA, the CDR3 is TGTGCCAGCACCGATAAGACAGGGGCTGGAAACACCATATATTTT. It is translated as CASTDKTGAGNTIYF.

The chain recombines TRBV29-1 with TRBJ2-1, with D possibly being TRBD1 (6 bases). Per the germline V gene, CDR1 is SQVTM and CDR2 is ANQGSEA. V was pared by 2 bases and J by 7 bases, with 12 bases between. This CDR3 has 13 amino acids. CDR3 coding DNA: TGCAGCGTTGAATTTCCAGGGGAGAATGAGCAGTTCTTC. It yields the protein CSVEFPGENEQFF.

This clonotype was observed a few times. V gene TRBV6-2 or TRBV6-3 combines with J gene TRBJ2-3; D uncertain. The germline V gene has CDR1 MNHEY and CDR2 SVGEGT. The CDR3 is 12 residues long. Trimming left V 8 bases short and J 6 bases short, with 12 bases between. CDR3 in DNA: TGTGCCAGCGGTAAGACCCCGGATACGCAGTATTTT. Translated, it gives CASGKTPDTQYF.

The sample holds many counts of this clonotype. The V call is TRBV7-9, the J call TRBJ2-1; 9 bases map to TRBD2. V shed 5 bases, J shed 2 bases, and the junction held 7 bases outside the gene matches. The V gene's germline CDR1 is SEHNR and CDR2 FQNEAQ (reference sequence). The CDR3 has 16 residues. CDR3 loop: CASSPGTSFPYNEQFF. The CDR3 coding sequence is TGTGCCAGCAGCCCCGGGACTAGCTTTCCCTACAATGAGCAGTTCTTC.

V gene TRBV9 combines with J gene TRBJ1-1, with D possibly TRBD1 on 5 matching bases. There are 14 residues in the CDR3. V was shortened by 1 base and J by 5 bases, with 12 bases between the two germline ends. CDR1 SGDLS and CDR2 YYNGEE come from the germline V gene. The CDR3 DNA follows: TGTGCCAGCAGCGTATTGGGAGGGGATACTGAAGCTTTCTTT. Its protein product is CASSVLGGDTEAFF.

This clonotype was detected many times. CDR3 nucleotide sequence: TGTGCCAGCAGCTTGAGTCCTGTCGGGGGCTCCTACGAGCAGTACTTC. It codes for CASSLSPVGGSYEQYF. The chain links TRBV5-6 to TRBJ2-7; D possibly corresponds to TRBD2 (6 bases). Germline lookup yields CDR1 SGHDT and CDR2 YYEEEE. The CDR3 covers 16 residues. V dropped 1 base and J dropped 0 bases, with 14 bases sitting between them.

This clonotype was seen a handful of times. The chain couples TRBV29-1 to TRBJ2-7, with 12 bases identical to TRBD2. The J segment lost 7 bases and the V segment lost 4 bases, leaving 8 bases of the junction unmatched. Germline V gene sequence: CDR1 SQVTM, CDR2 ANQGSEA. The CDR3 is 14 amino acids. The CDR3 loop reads CSVGTSGAPGEQYF. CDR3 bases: TGCAGCGTTGGGACTAGCGGGGCTCCGGGGGAGCAGTACTTC.

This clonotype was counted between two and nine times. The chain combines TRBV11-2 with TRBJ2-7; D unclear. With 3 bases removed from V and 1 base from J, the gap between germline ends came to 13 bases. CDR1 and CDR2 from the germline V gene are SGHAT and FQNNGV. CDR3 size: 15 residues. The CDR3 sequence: CASSFARSPSYEQYF. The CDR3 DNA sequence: TGTGCCAGCAGCTTTGCCCGATCACCATCCTACGAGCAGTACTTC.

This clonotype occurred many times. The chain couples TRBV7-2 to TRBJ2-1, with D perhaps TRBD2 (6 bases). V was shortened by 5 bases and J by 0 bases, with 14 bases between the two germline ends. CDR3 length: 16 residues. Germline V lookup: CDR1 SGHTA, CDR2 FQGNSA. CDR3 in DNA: TGTGCCAGCAGCAGGGTAGCGGCGAGCTCCTACAATGAGCAGTTCTTC. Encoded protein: CASSRVAASSYNEQFF. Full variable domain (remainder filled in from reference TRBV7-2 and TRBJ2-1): GAGVSQSPSNKVTEKGKDVELRCDPISGHTALYWYRQSLGQGLEFLIYFQGNSAPDKSGLPSDRFSAERTGGSVSTLTIQRTQQEDSAVYLCASSRVAASSYNEQFFGPGTRLTVL.

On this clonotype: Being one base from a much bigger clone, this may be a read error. The CDR3: CASSATRTDTQYF. The CDR3 region has the DNA TGTGCCAGTAGTGCGACACGCACAGATACGCAGTATTTT. The gene calls are TRBV19 and TRBJ2-3; no clear D. There are 13 residues in the CDR3. Germline V lookup: CDR1 LNHDA, CDR2 SQIVND (reference sequence). The V and J ends lost 5 bases and 1 base respectively, with 7 bases between them.

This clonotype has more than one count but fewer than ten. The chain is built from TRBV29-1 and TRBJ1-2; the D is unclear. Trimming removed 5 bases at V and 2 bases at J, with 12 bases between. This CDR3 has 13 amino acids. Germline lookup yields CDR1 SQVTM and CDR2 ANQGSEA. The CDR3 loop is CSVSSGRNYGYTF. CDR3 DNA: TGCAGCGTTAGCTCGGGCAGAAACTATGGCTACACCTTC.

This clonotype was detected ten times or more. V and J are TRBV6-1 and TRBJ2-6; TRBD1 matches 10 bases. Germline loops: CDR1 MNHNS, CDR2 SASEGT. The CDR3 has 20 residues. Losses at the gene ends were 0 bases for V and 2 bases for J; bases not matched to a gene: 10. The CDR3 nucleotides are TGTGCCAGCAGTGAAGCGGCAGGGACAGGGGTAATCGCTGGGGCCAACGTCCTGACTTTC. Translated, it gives CASSEAAGTGVIAGANVLTF.

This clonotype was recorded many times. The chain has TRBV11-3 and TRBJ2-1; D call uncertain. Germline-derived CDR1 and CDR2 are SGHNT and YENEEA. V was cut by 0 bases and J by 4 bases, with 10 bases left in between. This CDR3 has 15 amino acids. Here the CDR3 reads CASSLDSQVYNEQFF. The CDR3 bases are TGTGCCAGCAGCTTAGATTCCCAGGTTTACAATGAGCAGTTCTTC.

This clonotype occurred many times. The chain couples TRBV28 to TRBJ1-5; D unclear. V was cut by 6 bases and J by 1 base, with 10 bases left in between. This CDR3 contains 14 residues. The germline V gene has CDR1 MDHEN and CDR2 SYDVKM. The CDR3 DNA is TGTGCCAGCAGCCCTTCGCTCAGCAATCAGCCCCAGCATTTT. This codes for CASSPSLSNQPQHF.

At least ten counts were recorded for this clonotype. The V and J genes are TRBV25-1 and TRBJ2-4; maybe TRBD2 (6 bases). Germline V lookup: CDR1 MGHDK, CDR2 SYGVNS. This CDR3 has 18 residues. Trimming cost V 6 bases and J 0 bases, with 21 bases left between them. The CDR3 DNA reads TGTGCCAGCAGCCGTCTGGAAGGGAGGAGACTAGCCAAAAACATTCAGTACTTC. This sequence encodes CASSRLEGRRLAKNIQYF.

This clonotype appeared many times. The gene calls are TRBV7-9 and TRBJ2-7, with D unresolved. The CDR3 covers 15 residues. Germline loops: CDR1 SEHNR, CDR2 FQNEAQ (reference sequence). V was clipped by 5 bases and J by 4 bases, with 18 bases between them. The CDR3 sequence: CASSPTNPSRYEQYF. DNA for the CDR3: TGTGCCAGCAGCCCCACAAACCCCTCTAGGTACGAGCAGTACTTC.

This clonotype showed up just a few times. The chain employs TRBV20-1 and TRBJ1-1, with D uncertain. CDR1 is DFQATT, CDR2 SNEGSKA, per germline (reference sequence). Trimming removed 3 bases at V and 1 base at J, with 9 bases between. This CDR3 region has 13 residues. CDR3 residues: CSARLMGNTEAFF. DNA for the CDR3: TGCAGTGCTAGGCTCATGGGGAACACTGAAGCTTTCTTT.

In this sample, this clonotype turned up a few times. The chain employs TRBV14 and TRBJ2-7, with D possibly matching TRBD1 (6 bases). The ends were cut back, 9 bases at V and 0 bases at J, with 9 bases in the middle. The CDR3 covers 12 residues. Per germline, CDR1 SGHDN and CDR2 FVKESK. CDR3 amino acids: CASGTLSYEQYF. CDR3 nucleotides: TGTGCCAGTGGGACACTCTCCTACGAGCAGTACTTC.

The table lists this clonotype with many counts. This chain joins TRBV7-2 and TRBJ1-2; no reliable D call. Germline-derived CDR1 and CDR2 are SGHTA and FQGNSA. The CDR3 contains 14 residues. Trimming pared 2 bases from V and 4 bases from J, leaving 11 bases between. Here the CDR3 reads CASSLPWLSYGYTF. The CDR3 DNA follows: TGTGCCAGCAGCTTACCTTGGCTCAGCTATGGCTACACCTTC. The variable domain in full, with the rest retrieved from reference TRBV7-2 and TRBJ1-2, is GAGVSQSPSNKVTEKGKDVELRCDPISGHTALYWYRQSLGQGLEFLIYFQGNSAPDKSGLPSDRFSAERTGGSVSTLTIQRTQQEDSAVYLCASSLPWLSYGYTFGSGTRLTVV.

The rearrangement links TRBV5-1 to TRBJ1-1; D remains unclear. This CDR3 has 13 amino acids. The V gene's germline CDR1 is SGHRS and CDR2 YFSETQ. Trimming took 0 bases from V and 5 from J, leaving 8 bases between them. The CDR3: CASSLDGFTEAFF. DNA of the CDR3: TGCGCCAGCAGCTTGGATGGTTTTACTGAAGCTTTCTTT.

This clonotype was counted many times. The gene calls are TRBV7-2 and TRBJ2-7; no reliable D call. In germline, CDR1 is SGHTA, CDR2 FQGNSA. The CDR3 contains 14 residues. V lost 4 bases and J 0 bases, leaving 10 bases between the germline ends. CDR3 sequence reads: CASSSAGYSYEQYF. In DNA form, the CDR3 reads TGTGCCAGCAGCTCGGCAGGATACTCCTACGAGCAGTACTTC.

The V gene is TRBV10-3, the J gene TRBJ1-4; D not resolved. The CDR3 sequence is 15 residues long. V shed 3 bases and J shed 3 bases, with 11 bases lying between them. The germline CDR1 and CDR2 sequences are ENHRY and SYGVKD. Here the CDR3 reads CAISDRGDANEKLFF. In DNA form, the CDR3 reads TGTGCCATCAGTGATCGGGGAGATGCTAATGAAAAACTGTTTTTT.

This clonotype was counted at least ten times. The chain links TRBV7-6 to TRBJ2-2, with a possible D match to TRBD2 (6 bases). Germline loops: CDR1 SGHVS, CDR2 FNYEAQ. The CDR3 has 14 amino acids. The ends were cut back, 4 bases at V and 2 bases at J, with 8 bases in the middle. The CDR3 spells CASSWDLNTGELFF. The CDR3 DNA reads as TGTGCCAGCAGCTGGGACTTAAACACCGGGGAGCTGTTTTTT.

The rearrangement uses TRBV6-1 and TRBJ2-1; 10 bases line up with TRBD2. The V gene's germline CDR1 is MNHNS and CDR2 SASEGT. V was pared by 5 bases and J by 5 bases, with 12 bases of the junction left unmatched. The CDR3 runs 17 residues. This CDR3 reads CASSKAGGLAVNNEQFF. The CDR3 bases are TGTGCCAGCAGTAAGGCGGGTGGACTAGCGGTTAACAATGAGCAGTTCTTC.